Listed below are T cell receptor beta chains from one sample, sequenced in a study of blood T cell repertoires in COVID-19. TCRdb's copy holds only in-frame clones and misses some; the assay was immunoSEQ multiplex PCR. Here the sample spans some 180,000 clones, around 85% being singletons. The sequenced sample consisted of peripheral blood. The receptors derive from a woman aged 60-70 years with acute or convalescent COVID-19. CDR3s leave out the opening cysteine and the closing phenylalanine or tryptophan.

V gene	J gene	CDR3 protein
TRBV28	TRBJ2-7	ASSLYSQGVL
TRBV18	TRBJ1-1	ASSPGPSGEAF
TRBV12-3/TRBV12-4	TRBJ1-5	ASSLTGNQPQH
TRBV5-4	TRBJ2-1	ASSLGGRDNEQF
TRBV3-1/TRBV3-2	TRBJ2-1	ASSQLRVLAGNEQF
TRBV3-1/TRBV3-2	TRBJ2-1	ASSFGLAGAYEQF
TRBV10-3	TRBJ2-1	AISESKGTSGFNEQF
TRBV11-2	TRBJ2-7	ASSLVGTSGYEQY
TRBV5-6	TRBJ1-4	ASSLPGQGYEKLF
TRBV11-2	TRBJ1-4	ASSLDSLGGEKLF
TRBV9	TRBJ1-2	ASSAARTGDYGYT
TRBV7-9	TRBJ2-2	ASSFRPGQWFTGELF
TRBV7-9	TRBJ1-5	ASSLGQDSNQPQH
TRBV10-3	TRBJ2-7	AISELSLSYEQY
TRBV2	TRBJ2-7	ASSEGLFRLYEQY
TRBV25-1	TRBJ2-5	ASSPSDRGDETQY
TRBV30	TRBJ1-3	AWSVVGAGNTIY
TRBV10-1	TRBJ2-7	ASSPGILNSEQY
TRBV27	TRBJ2-1	ASSSLAGGRDEQF
TRBV28	TRBJ1-5	ASSSVIPRTGISRGPNQPQH
TRBV6-1	TRBJ2-1	ASSEVTGASGVLEQF
TRBV9	TRBJ1-1	ASSGPGAMNTEAF
TRBV7-3	TRBJ2-1	ASSLVGTSGNEQF
TRBV2	TRBJ1-3	ASTGRGGNTIY
TRBV29-1	TRBJ1-4	SVSGGEKLF
TRBV28	TRBJ1-2	ASSLNPAESQGGYT
TRBV5-1	TRBJ2-3	ASSTGQEVDTQY
TRBV11-3	TRBJ1-5	ASSLKAGTANQPQH
TRBV30	TRBJ2-5	AWSRTLQETQY
TRBV2	TRBJ2-5	ARARDTRETQY
TRBV9	TRBJ2-2	ASSRGLAGGLSTGELF
TRBV9	TRBJ2-3	ASSVDVAGGQRDTQY
TRBV7-2	TRBJ1-5	ASSLEGYSNQPQH
TRBV19	TRBJ2-2	ASSVRTGGGGAGELF
TRBV5-1	TRBJ1-2	ASSLQGFNYGYT
TRBV7-3	TRBJ1-2	ASSLTGGANYGYT